Below, 14 T cell receptor beta chains from the same sample are listed, as sequenced in a study of blood T cells in healthy people across ages. For the second PCR, which ran for roughly 7 to 11 cycles, a sample-barcoded 5' primer and a J-beta primer mix were used. TCRdb reprocessed the 5' RACE reads with MiXCR, giving one entry per CDR3 protein. The sample records 1.2 million to 1.5 million distinct CDR3 sequences, approximately 60% being singletons. Sequencing was done on a sample of blood. The receptors here all came from a man between 18 and 29 years old in good health.

With regard to this clonotype: Relative to the germline gene, one junction end is altered; a read error may explain this. The chain combines TRBV27 with TRBJ2-1, with a weak D call TRBD1 (6 bases). Germline values: CDR1 MNHEY, CDR2 SMNVEV (reference sequence). This CDR3 is built from 10 residues. CDR3 nucleotides: TGCGCTACAGGGAACAATGAGCAGTTCTTC. It encodes CATGNNEQFF.

The chain couples TRBV27 to TRBJ2-1, with TRBD2 matching over 8 bases. The V segment lost 9 bases and the J segment 8 bases; nucleotides outside the gene matches: 12. Germline V gene data show CDR1 as MNHEY and CDR2 as SMNVEV (reference sequence). CDR3 length: 14 residues. The CDR3 sequence: CASSIASGSYEQFF. CDR3 DNA: TGTGCCAGTTCGATTGCTAGCGGGTCGTATGAGCAGTTCTTC.

This chain connects TRBV21-1 to TRBJ2-1; the listed D gene, TRBD2, was not tested against the DNA. TRBV21-1 constitutes a pseudogene. The CDR3 has 18 residues. The CDR3 DNA is TGTGCCAGCAGCAAAGATGGAGGCGGGAGAGGATCCTACAATGAGCAGTTCTTC. This gives the protein CASSKDGGGRGSYNEQFF.

The gene calls are TRBV20-1 and TRBJ1-4, with D unresolved. This CDR3 contains 14 residues. Trimming took off 0 bases at V and 7 bases at J, with 12 bases between the two ends. The germline gives CDR1 DFQATT, CDR2 SNEGSKA (reference sequence). The CDR3 sequence: CSARDPSSGEKLFF. CDR3 nucleotides: TGCAGTGCTAGAGATCCCTCTTCTGGTGAAAAACTGTTTTTT.

This chain joins TRBV3-1 and TRBJ1-2; D gene uncertain. V was shortened by 4 bases and J by 8 bases, with 14 bases between the two germline ends. Germline V lookup: CDR1 LGHDT, CDR2 YNNKEL (reference sequence). CDR3 length equals 13 residues. CDR3 amino acids: CASSPNTRQGYTF. The CDR3 DNA reads TGTGCCAGCAGCCCGAACACTCGTCAAGGCTACACCTTC.

This clonotype has only a few counts. This rearrangement joins TRBV6-1 to TRBJ2-4; D is possibly TRBD1 (6 bases). Germline V gene lookup returns CDR1 MNHNS and CDR2 SASEGT. The CDR3 consists of 15 residues. Trimming took off 10 bases at V and 0 bases at J, with 16 bases between the two ends. This chain's CDR3 is CAISGTSLAKNIQYF. The CDR3 DNA is TGTGCCATCTCCGGGACATCCTTAGCCAAAAACATTCAGTACTTC.

The rearrangement links TRBV28 to TRBJ1-6; D may be TRBD1 (6 bases). V was pared by 5 bases and J by 10 bases, with 15 bases between. Germline V CDR1 and CDR2: MDHEN, SYDVKM. This CDR3 region has 14 residues. CDR3 nucleotide sequence: TGTGCCAGCAGTCTCAGGACAGAAAGGTCACCCCTCCACTTT. This translates into CASSLRTERSPLHF.

This clonotype came up once. V is TRBV9 and J is TRBJ1-2; 11 bases fit TRBD1. Trimming cost V 3 bases and J 2 bases; bases outside gene matches: 6. Germline V gene lookup returns CDR1 SGDLS and CDR2 YYNGEE. The CDR3 extends over 16 amino acids. The chain's CDR3 is CASSAGGTGGNYGYTF. DNA of the CDR3: TGTGCCAGCAGCGCCGGCGGGACAGGGGGAAACTATGGCTACACCTTC.

In its sample, this clonotype was seen a few times. This rearrangement joins TRBV29-1 to TRBJ2-7, with no clear D. V lost 4 bases, J lost 0 bases, and 10 bases lay in between. CDR1 is SQVTM and CDR2 is ANQGSEA in the germline V gene. This CDR3 region has 13 residues. The DNA of the CDR3 is TGCAGCGTTGTCGTGACATTCTCCTACGAGCAGTACTTC. Its translation: CSVVVTFSYEQYF.

The chain has TRBV6-2 or TRBV6-3 and TRBJ1-1, with a tentative D call TRBD1 (5 bases). The CDR3 runs to 15 residues. Deletions cut 5 bases from V and 1 base from J, with 14 bases between. Germline V gene data show CDR1 as MNHEY and CDR2 as SVGEGT. The CDR3 DNA reads TGTGCCAGCAGTCACCGGGGACTGAAGAACACTGAAGCTTTCTTT. It codes for CASSHRGLKNTEAFF.

V gene TRBV19 combines with J gene TRBJ2-7, with D perhaps matching TRBD2 (7 bases). CDR3 length: 14 amino acids. V lost 3 bases, J lost 1 base, and 10 bases lay in between. Looked up from germline, CDR1 is LNHDA and CDR2 is SQIVND (reference sequence). CDR3 protein: CASSIGGASYEQYF. CDR3 in DNA: TGTGCCAGTAGTATTGGGGGGGCATCCTACGAGCAGTACTTC.

The chain has TRBV20-1 and TRBJ2-7; D perhaps matches TRBD1 (5 bases). The germline V gene has CDR1 DFQATT and CDR2 SNEGSKA (reference sequence). Trimming pared 0 bases from V and 0 bases from J, leaving 15 bases between. The length of the CDR3 is 16 residues. CDR3 nucleotide sequence: TGCAGTGCTAGAGATTTTAGGGGAAGGAGCTCCTACGAGCAGTACTTC. Translating gives CSARDFRGRSSYEQYF.

The chain has TRBV29-1 and TRBJ2-7, with 9 bases lining up with TRBD1. The CDR3 extends over 12 amino acids. The ends lost 7 bases at V and 5 bases at J; junction bases unmatched: 6. CDR1 is SQVTM, CDR2 ANQGSEA, per germline. CDR3 sequence: CSAGQGQDEQYF. CDR3 in DNA: TGCAGCGCCGGACAGGGGCAGGACGAGCAGTACTTC.

The V and J genes are TRBV7-2 and TRBJ2-7; 7 bases map to TRBD1. The CDR3 has 12 amino acids. V dropped 4 bases and J dropped 10; count of bases not matched to a gene: 7. CDR1 and CDR2 (germline): SGHTA, FQGNSA. CDR3 bases: TGTGCCAGCAGCTGGGGACAGAGTTACCAGTACTTC. As protein: CASSWGQSYQYF.